This passage covers 29 T cell receptor beta chains from one sample sequenced in a study of blood T cell repertoires in COVID-19. The assay was immunoSEQ multiplex PCR, and TCRdb's table has in-frame clones only and misses some. Of fewer than 300,000 clones detected, about 90% appear once; the ten largest clones hold around 2.5%. The sample consisted of peripheral blood. The receptor source for this set is a person aged 18-35 years with COVID-19, enrolled during active disease.

The gene calls are TRBV4-3 and TRBJ1-6, with D tentatively TRBD1 (6 bases). Germline V gene sequence: CDR1 LGHNA, CDR2 YSLEER. V lost 4 bases, J lost 8 bases, and 9 bases lay in between. The CDR3 has 13 residues. Here the CDR3 reads CASSRNRDSPLHF. The CDR3 coding sequence is TGCGCCAGCAGCCGTAACAGGGATTCACCCCTCCACTTT.

This chain joins TRBV4-1 and TRBJ2-1, with 12 bases lining up with TRBD2. The ends lost 3 bases at V and 3 bases at J; junction bases unmatched: 18. This CDR3 has 21 residues. The germline V gene encodes CDR1 MGHRA and CDR2 YSYEKL. This CDR3 is CASSHLLRGLAGNGDYNEQFF. The DNA of the CDR3 is TGCGCCAGCAGCCATCTACTTAGGGGACTAGCGGGCAATGGGGACTACAATGAGCAGTTCTTC.

With regard to this clone: This sample includes further DNA sequences coding for the same CDR3. CDR3 sequence reads: CASTAVNTEAFF. For the CDR3, the DNA is TGTGCCAGTACAGCCGTGAACACTGAAGCTTTCTTT. V gene TRBV7-9 combines with J gene TRBJ1-1, with D hard to call. The CDR3 covers 12 residues. Germline assignment: CDR1 SEHNR and CDR2 FQNEAQ (reference sequence). Trimming took 9 bases from V and 0 from J, leaving 8 bases between them.

V gene TRBV30 combines with J gene TRBJ2-7; D gene unclear. This CDR3 comprises 13 residues. V lost 2 bases and J 3 bases, leaving 11 bases between the germline ends. The germline CDR1 and CDR2 sequences are GTSNPN and SVGIG (reference sequence). The CDR3 bases are TGTGCCTGGAGTATGTCTACTTACTACGAGCAGTACTTC. It yields the protein CAWSMSTYYEQYF.

This clone was observed a single time. The rearrangement uses TRBV3-1 (or the pseudogene TRBV3-2) and TRBJ2-7, with D hard to call. Per the germline V gene, CDR1 is LGHDT and CDR2 is YNNKEL (reference sequence). This CDR3 is built from 11 residues. V lost 3 bases, J lost 4 bases, and 4 bases lay in between. The chain's CDR3 is CASSHQYEQYF. CDR3 nucleotides: TGTGCCAGCAGCCACCAGTACGAGCAGTACTTC.

J is TRBJ2-1 and V is TRBV6-5, with a tentative D call TRBD2 (5 bases). Trimming shortened V by 5 bases and J by 10 bases, and 12 bases separated the two germline ends. Germline CDR1 is MNHEY and CDR2 is SVGAGI. This CDR3 has 12 residues. CDR3 DNA: TGTGCCAGCAGTCCCGGAGGAGCCGAGCAGTTCTTC. The encoded protein is CASSPGGAEQFF.

The J gene is TRBJ1-2, the V gene TRBV28; maybe TRBD1 (6 bases). Germline values: CDR1 MDHEN, CDR2 SYDVKM. The CDR3 loop spans 12 amino acids. Trimming took off 5 bases at V and 13 bases at J, with 17 bases between the two ends. The CDR3 region is CASSTTGTPSTF. For the CDR3, the DNA is TGTGCCAGCAGTACTACAGGGACCCCCTCCACCTTC.

This chain uses TRBV5-5 with TRBJ2-3; the D gene is possibly TRBD1 (6 bases). In germline, CDR1 is SGHKS, CDR2 YYEKEE (reference sequence). The CDR3 covers 16 residues. The V end lost 2 bases, the J end lost 3 bases, and 16 bases lay between the germline ends. As DNA, the CDR3 is TGTGCCAGCAGCTTCATACAGGGTGATATGACAGATACGCAGTATTTT. As protein: CASSFIQGDMTDTQYF.

The rearrangement uses TRBV5-5 and TRBJ2-7; 7 positions agree with TRBD2. V shed 4 bases, J shed 6 bases, and the junction held 10 bases outside the gene matches. This CDR3 region has 14 residues. CDR1 SGHKS and CDR2 YYEKEE come from the germline V gene (reference sequence). CDR3 loop: CASSQAGTNFEQYF. CDR3 DNA sequence: TGTGCCAGCAGCCAGGCCGGGACTAACTTCGAGCAGTACTTC.

A single count supports this clone. This chain uses TRBV29-1 with TRBJ1-4, with TRBD1 matching 9 bases. From germline, CDR1 is SQVTM and CDR2 ANQGSEA. The CDR3 totals 12 residues. DNA of the CDR3: TGCATCGTAGGACAGGGGCGGGTAGAACTGTTTTTT. It is translated as CIVGQGRVELFF.

The chain carries TRBV5-1 and TRBJ2-5, with a weak D call TRBD2 (5 bases). The V end was cut by 6 bases, the J end by 4 bases, with 16 bases between. CDR1 and CDR2 (germline): SGHRS, YFSETQ. This CDR3 is 14 amino acids long. CDR3 nucleotides: TGCGCCAGCACCGAATTGATCCGGGGAGAGACCCAGTACTTC. It codes for CASTELIRGETQYF.

This chain links TRBV28 with TRBJ2-1; 9 bases align to TRBD1. Losses at the gene ends were 10 bases for V and 4 bases for J; bases not matched to a gene: 8. CDR1 MDHEN and CDR2 SYDVKM come from the germline V gene. The CDR3 totals 14 residues. This chain's CDR3 is CATVGQGRYNEQFF. The CDR3 coding sequence is TGTGCCACCGTGGGACAGGGAAGATACAATGAGCAGTTCTTC.

This clone was recorded only once. The sample contains more than one DNA sequence encoding this CDR3. The J gene is TRBJ2-7, the V gene TRBV28; 9 bases align to TRBD1. Germline V CDR1 and CDR2: MDHEN, SYDVKM. The CDR3 runs 14 residues. V was pared by 6 bases and J by 1 base, with 4 bases of the junction left unmatched. CDR3 in amino acids: CASRRQGVSYEQYF. The CDR3 DNA reads as TGTGCCAGCAGACGACAGGGGGTTTCCTACGAGCAGTACTTC.

The chain couples TRBV28 to TRBJ2-5; TRBD2 agrees at 7 bases. J was trimmed by 14 bases and V by 4 bases; bases with no gene match: 22. The germline gives CDR1 MDHEN, CDR2 SYDVKM. CDR3 size: 16 residues. The CDR3 loop reads CASSWAGLADSEHSYF. The CDR3, as DNA: TGTGCCAGCAGTTGGGCCGGGCTAGCGGACTCCGAACATTCTTACTTC. Together with reference TRBV28 and TRBJ2-5, the CDR3 gives the full variable domain: DVKVTQSSRYLVKRTGEKVFLECVQDMDHENMFWYRQDPGLGLRLIYFSYDVKMKEKGDIPEGYSVSREKKERFSLILESASTNQTSMYLCASSWAGLADSEHSYFGPGTRLLVL.

V gene TRBV19 combines with J gene TRBJ1-4, with TRBD1 matching over 10 bases. Germline-derived CDR1 and CDR2 are LNHDA and SQIVND (reference sequence). The CDR3 runs 15 residues. The V segment lost 3 bases and the J segment 8 bases; nucleotides outside the gene matches: 6. The CDR3: CASSIDGTGAEKLFF. CDR3 nucleotide sequence: TGTGCCAGTAGTATCGACGGGACAGGGGCGGAAAAACTGTTTTTT.

The chain is built from TRBV10-2 and TRBJ1-2; no firm D call. This CDR3 region has 16 residues. Germline values: CDR1 WSHSY, CDR2 SAAADI. The V and J ends lost 1 base and 1 base respectively, with 13 bases between them. The CDR3 nucleotides read TGCGCCAGCAGTGAGTTCGGTACAGCCTATAACTATGGCTACACCTTC. It specifies CASSEFGTAYNYGYTF.

The V and J genes are TRBV6-2 or TRBV6-3 and TRBJ2-1, with 12 bases that match TRBD2. The CDR3 has 16 residues. V lost 1 base to trimming and J lost 7 bases; unmatched junction nucleotides: 5. Germline CDR1 and CDR2: MNHEY and SVGEGT. The CDR3 coding sequence is TGTGCCAGCAGTTACTGGGCTAGCGGGAGGGAAAATGAGCAGTTCTTC. Its translation is CASSYWASGRENEQFF.

The rearrangement uses TRBV7-9 and TRBJ1-1; a possible D gene is TRBD1 (6 bases). In germline, CDR1 is SEHNR, CDR2 FQNEAQ (reference sequence). The V and J ends lost 1 base and 6 bases respectively, with 15 bases between them. The length of the CDR3 is 15 residues. Written as DNA, the CDR3 is TGTGCCAGCAGCTTAGTCCCAGGGGTCTCTTCTGAAGCTTTCTTT. Amino acid sequence: CASSLVPGVSSEAFF.

J is TRBJ2-2 and V is TRBV27, with 11 bases fitting TRBD2. V lost 5 bases and J lost 1; bases outside the gene matches: 0. The CDR3 loop spans 15 amino acids. CDR1 is MNHEY and CDR2 is SMNVEV in the germline V gene (reference sequence). The chain's CDR3 is CASSGLAGNTGELFF. Written as DNA, the CDR3 is TGTGCCAGCAGTGGACTAGCGGGGAACACCGGGGAGCTGTTTTTT.

The rearrangement joins TRBV14 to TRBJ2-7; 7 bases agree with TRBD1. The CDR3 consists of 12 residues. The J segment lost 5 bases and the V segment lost 4 bases, leaving 2 bases of the junction unmatched. Looked up from germline, CDR1 is SGHDN and CDR2 is FVKESK. CDR3 in DNA: TGTGCCAGCAGCCCGACAGGGAACGAGCAGTACTTC. Translated: CASSPTGNEQYF.

The chain is built from TRBV4-1 and TRBJ1-2; D may be TRBD1 (6 bases). Deletions cut 1 base from V and 8 bases from J, with 17 bases between. Germline V gene lookup returns CDR1 MGHRA and CDR2 YSYEKL. CDR3 length: 15 amino acids. CDR3 nucleotide sequence: TGCGCCAGCAGCCAAGCCGTACTGGACAGTCGGGGCTACACCTTC. Translation: CASSQAVLDSRGYTF.

The chain links TRBV7-2 to TRBJ1-2; D perhaps matches TRBD1 (5 bases). Deletions cut 6 bases from V and 4 bases from J, with 15 bases between. The germline gives CDR1 SGHTA, CDR2 FQGNSA. The CDR3 spans 14 residues. CDR3 DNA: TGTGCCAGCAGACCCGACCGGGGACTCTATGGCTACACCTTC. This encodes CASRPDRGLYGYTF.

This chain uses TRBV5-5 with TRBJ1-2; D ambiguous. This CDR3 contains 14 residues. Trimming left V 4 bases short and J 0 bases short, with 10 bases between. Germline V CDR1 and CDR2: SGHKS, YYEKEE (reference sequence). CDR3 nucleotides: TGTGCCAGCAGCGTACAGCACACTAACTATGGCTACACCTTC. This gives the protein CASSVQHTNYGYTF.

The chain is built from TRBV6-2 or TRBV6-3 and TRBJ1-1, with 7 bases that match TRBD1. The junction had 7 bases not matched to a gene; V was cut back by 6 bases and J by 0 bases. The germline V gene has CDR1 MNHEY and CDR2 SVGEGT. This CDR3 is 15 amino acids long. The CDR3, as DNA: TGTGCCAGCAGCCTGGACAGGACTATGAACACTGAAGCTTTCTTT. Amino acids: CASSLDRTMNTEAFF.

This chain links TRBV18 with TRBJ2-5; weak D call: TRBD2 (5 bases). Trimming pared 6 bases from V and 1 base from J, leaving 9 bases between. The CDR3 extends over 13 amino acids. The germline V gene has CDR1 KGHSH and CDR2 LQKENI. The DNA for the CDR3 is TGTGCCAGCTCGGACGGGATCCAAGAGACCCAGTACTTC. It specifies CASSDGIQETQYF.

The J gene is TRBJ1-2, the V gene TRBV19; D may be TRBD1 (6 bases). The CDR3 is 11 residues long. Germline CDR1 LNHDA, CDR2 SQIVND (reference sequence). Trimming removed 4 bases from V and 8 bases from J, with 8 bases in between. CDR3 amino acids: CASSSGGGYTF. In DNA form, the CDR3 reads TGTGCCAGTAGTAGCGGGGGCGGCTACACCTTC.

The rearrangement links TRBV27 to TRBJ2-7; maybe TRBD2 (6 bases). The CDR3 has 15 amino acids. V was pared by 5 bases and J by 6 bases, with 20 bases between. CDR1 is MNHEY and CDR2 is SMNVEV in the germline V gene (reference sequence). The CDR3 nucleotides are TGTGCCAGCAGTCCAGCGCGGGGCGGGATCTCCGAGCAGTACTTC. It codes for CASSPARGGISEQYF.

Points on this clone: One end of the junction fails to match germline, which may point to a read error. The rearrangement links TRBV6-6 to TRBJ2-7; no reliable D call. This CDR3 spans 14 amino acids. Germline V gene lookup returns CDR1 MNHNY and CDR2 SVGAGI (reference sequence). CDR3 sequence (DNA): TGCGCCAGCAGTTACTCAGCAGGATACTACGAGCAGTACTTC. This gives the protein CASSYSAGYYEQYF.

The V gene is TRBV4-2, the J gene TRBJ2-7; TRBD2 matches 9 bases. After removal of 0 bases from V and 3 bases from J, the junction contained 3 bases not matched to a gene. Per germline, CDR1 LGHNA and CDR2 YNFKEQ. CDR3 length: 15 amino acids. In nucleotides, the CDR3 is TGTGCCAGCAGCCAAGAGGGTAGCGGGAGCTACGAGCAGTACTTC. Its translation: CASSQEGSGSYEQYF.